This TCR beta chain appears in the sequencing data of a study of blood T cells in healthy people across ages. With a J-beta primer mix and a sample-barcoded 5' primer, a second PCR ran 7 to 11 cycles. All cDNA molecules were each tagged by a template-switch adaptor with 12 random nucleotides. TCRdb re-called the 5' RACE reads with MiXCR, one entry per CDR3 protein. The sample gives 1.5 million to 2 million distinct CDR3 sequences, 28% of which show up once; over 7% is in the top ten. Caucasian, healthy and from Russia, the donors were aged between roughly 6 and 95. CDR3 length: 12 amino acids. Germline V gives CDR1 LNHDA, CDR2 SQIVND (reference sequence). V was clipped by 3 bases and J by 7 bases, with 10 bases between them.

The source is a woman aged 30 to 39 in good health. The V call is TRBV19, the J call TRBJ2-7; no firm D call. Sequenced sample: blood. Here the CDR3 reads CASSIAKEEQYF. DNA for the CDR3: TGTGCCAGTAGTATCGCCAAAGAAGAGCAGTACTTC.